Shown below are 16 T cell receptor beta chains from a single sample sequenced in a study of cytomegalovirus exposure and HLA in healthy donors. The PCR employed 60 Vbeta primers together with 13 Jbeta primers. The assay was immunoSEQ multiplex PCR, and TCRdb's table has in-frame clones only and misses some. This sample carries hundreds of thousands of clones, around 84% of them seen once, and the ten largest clones take about 0.25%. The sample consisted of PBMCs. The receptors stem from a girl aged 2-10 years in good health and CMV-seronegative.

This chain's CDR3 is CASSLSPYGSSSSGANVLTF. The DNA for the CDR3 is TGTGCCAGCAGCTTGTCTCCATATGGTAGCTCCAGCTCTGGGGCCAACGTCCTGACTTTC. The chain employs TRBV5-4 and TRBJ2-6; D uncertain. Trimming removed 1 base at V and 0 bases at J, with 20 bases between. The germline V gene encodes CDR1 SGHNT and CDR2 YYREEE (reference sequence). The CDR3 has 20 amino acids.

The gene calls are TRBV11-2 and TRBJ2-3, with D possibly being TRBD1 (6 bases). Germline V CDR1 and CDR2: SGHAT, FQNNGV. V was pared by 3 bases and J by 0 bases, with 13 bases between. This CDR3 is built from 16 residues. The CDR3 loop is CASSFLGQLSTDTQYF. The DNA of the CDR3 is TGTGCCAGCAGCTTCCTAGGACAGCTAAGCACAGATACGCAGTATTTT.

V is TRBV5-6 and J is TRBJ2-1, with TRBD2 matching 12 bases. Germline trimming cut 1 base from V and 6 bases from J; bases unmatched to any gene: 8. CDR3 length: 17 residues. From germline, CDR1 is SGHDT and CDR2 YYEEEE. CDR3 residues: CASSLTTSGSGINEQFF. The DNA for the CDR3 is TGTGCCAGCAGCTTGACGACTAGCGGGAGCGGGATCAATGAGCAGTTCTTC.

V and J are TRBV11-2 and TRBJ2-7; D is possibly TRBD2 (6 bases). Deletions cut 5 bases from V and 2 bases from J, with 19 bases between. CDR1 SGHAT and CDR2 FQNNGV come from the germline V gene. This CDR3 spans 16 amino acids. CDR3 sequence reads: CASSGSGGSWAYEQYF. Written as DNA, the CDR3 is TGTGCCAGCAGCGGGAGTGGGGGGAGTTGGGCCTACGAGCAGTACTTC.

For this clone: Other DNA sequences in this specimen translate into the identical CDR3. The genes are TRBV20-1 and TRBJ2-5; the D is unclear. The CDR3 has 10 amino acids. V lost 6 bases to trimming and J lost 5 bases, with 7 bases between them. In germline, CDR1 is DFQATT, CDR2 SNEGSKA (reference sequence). The CDR3 loop reads CSASGETQYF. The CDR3 bases are TGCAGTGCCTCCGGTGAGACCCAGTACTTC.

The chain has TRBV18 and TRBJ2-3; 10 bases are shared with TRBD2. This CDR3 has 17 amino acids. Losses at the gene ends were 1 base for V and 7 bases for J; bases not matched to a gene: 11. Germline CDR1 KGHSH, CDR2 LQKENI. The CDR3 loop reads CASSPQREGRRRNTQYF. The CDR3 nucleotides are TGTGCCAGCTCACCACAGCGGGAGGGCCGCAGGAGGAATACGCAGTATTTT.

This sequence joins TRBV11-2 and TRBJ2-4; tentatively, D is TRBD2 (6 bases). Trimming left V 0 bases short and J 0 bases short, with 15 bases between. The length of the CDR3 is 18 residues. Germline values: CDR1 SGHAT, CDR2 FQNNGV. The CDR3 bases are TGTGCCAGCAGCTTAGATATCGGGGGAATCCTAGCCAAAAACATTCAGTACTTC. It translates to CASSLDIGGILAKNIQYF.

The chain employs TRBV7-9 and TRBJ1-5; D remains ambiguous. This CDR3 contains 15 residues. V was clipped by 4 bases and J by 3 bases, with 13 bases between them. CDR1 and CDR2 (germline): SEHNR, FQNEAQ (reference sequence). Here the CDR3 DNA reads TGTGCCAGCAGCTCCACGGCGGGATTCAATCAGCCCCAGCATTTT. This encodes CASSSTAGFNQPQHF.

The gene calls are TRBV9 and TRBJ2-7, with D possibly TRBD2 on 6 matching bases. Trimming removed 3 bases from V and 3 bases from J, with 13 bases in between. CDR3 length: 14 residues. Germline CDR1 is SGDLS and CDR2 is YYNGEE. CDR3 loop: CASSGGGSSYEQYF. CDR3 sequence (DNA): TGTGCCAGCAGCGGCGGAGGGAGTAGCTACGAGCAGTACTTC.

This chain joins TRBV6-1 and TRBJ2-2; 7 bases match TRBD2. Germline V gene lookup returns CDR1 MNHNS and CDR2 SASEGT. Losses at the gene ends were 5 bases for V and 1 base for J; bases not matched to a gene: 4. CDR3 length: 15 residues. In DNA, the CDR3 is TGTGCCAGCAGTAGGACTAGAATGAACACCGGGGAGCTGTTTTTT. Translation gives CASSRTRMNTGELFF.

Only one count was recorded for this clone. V is TRBV5-1 and J is TRBJ2-5; tentatively, D is TRBD2 (6 bases). Between the trimmed V and J ends, which lost 4 bases and 5 bases, there was a span of 12 bases. The CDR3 has 13 amino acids. Germline CDR1 reads SGHRS; CDR2 reads YFSETQ. The CDR3 here is CASSNGRSETQYF. CDR3 in DNA: TGCGCCAGCAGCAATGGGAGGAGTGAGACCCAGTACTTC.

The genes are TRBV4-1 and TRBJ2-1; 8 nucleotides agree with TRBD2. The length of the CDR3 is 16 residues. V was pared by 4 bases and J by 3 bases, with 8 bases of the junction left unmatched. CDR1 and CDR2 (germline): MGHRA, YSYEKL. The chain's CDR3 is CASSLARTSSYNEQFF. The CDR3 nucleotides are TGCGCCAGCAGCCTAGCCCGGACTAGCAGCTACAATGAGCAGTTCTTC.

The CDR3 DNA sequence: TGTGCCAGCAGCTTCAGGCCGGGACACTCTACTGGAAACACCATATATTTT. The encoded protein is CASSFRPGHSTGNTIYF. The chain carries TRBV7-9 and TRBJ1-3; D possibly corresponds to TRBD1 (6 bases). Germline assignment: CDR1 SEHNR and CDR2 FQNEAQ (reference sequence). CDR3 size: 17 residues. Between the trimmed V and J ends, which lost 3 bases and 2 bases, there was a span of 17 bases.

The CDR3: CASSYSSGAYGYTF. The CDR3 DNA reads TGTGCCAGCAGTTACTCTTCAGGGGCCTATGGCTACACCTTC. This chain joins TRBV6-5 and TRBJ1-2, with D tentatively TRBD1 (6 bases). V dropped 0 bases and J dropped 4 bases, with 9 bases sitting between them. This CDR3 has 14 amino acids. Germline V gives CDR1 MNHEY, CDR2 SVGAGI.

The chain combines TRBV19 with TRBJ2-7; D is undetermined. This CDR3 has 14 amino acids. The ends were cut back, 3 bases at V and 3 bases at J, with 12 bases in the middle. Germline values: CDR1 LNHDA, CDR2 SQIVND (reference sequence). The CDR3 sequence: CASSISSLDYEQYF. DNA of the CDR3: TGTGCCAGTAGTATTTCGTCATTAGACTACGAGCAGTACTTC.

The CDR3 spells CASSPDPGNEQFF. CDR3 in DNA: TGCGCCAGCAGCCCGGACCCGGGGAACGAGCAGTTCTTC. The chain is built from TRBV5-1 and TRBJ2-1; possible D gene TRBD2, 5 bases. V was trimmed by 4 bases and J by 10 bases, leaving 15 bases between them. The CDR3 sequence is 13 residues long. Germline loops: CDR1 SGHRS, CDR2 YFSETQ.